The subject of this entry is one T cell receptor (beta chain). This clone was seen more than once but under ten times. This receptor's antigen is unknown. Nothing much larger sits one base from this clone, and base qualities are not available. From each donor, a single peripheral blood sample of roughly 0.11 L on average was drawn into heparinised tubes. A BD FACSAria II and a panel including CD45RO, CCR7, CD25, CD127, CD95 and CD27 were used to sort naive, central memory, regulatory and stem cell-like memory CD4+ T cells. A purity above 98% was achieved for all sorted populations. PBMCs were isolated immediately by Lymphoprep density gradient centrifugation and stained directly without culture. To minimize batch effects, samples were stained and sorted in pairs, one healthy donor with one patient per experiment. This specimen comes from a study of beta chain features in type 1 diabetes (dated by TCRdb to about 2018). Study-level background: No differences in mean age, gender distribution, total cell number or subset yield were found between patients and healthy donors. A total of roughly 100 million sorted cells were examined across all samples, and RNA yield correlated strongly with the number of cells per subset. Naive and central memory subsets were obtained from all 30 or so donors, but regulatory and stem cell-like memory subsets were isolated from only 8 patients and about eight healthy donors. The study compared the TCRB repertoires of sorted circulating CD4+ T cell subsets in recently diagnosed type 1 diabetes patients with those in matched healthy donors.

V is clipped by 2 bases and J by 0 bases, and the sequence between their germline boundaries is 10 bases long. For CDR1 and CDR2, the germline V gene (reference sequence) lists SEHNR and FQNEAQ. The CDR3, from cysteine to phenylalanine, totals 15 residues. Only CDR3 DNA is held: 45 bases, read in frame from base 1. The High Capacity cDNA Reverse Transcription Kit was used to reverse transcribe all of the isolated RNA, meaning that expressed TCRB transcripts were what got sequenced. Deep immunoSEQ sequencing was applied to naive, central memory and regulatory T cell samples, giving an average of roughly 3.5 million total reads per sample. After sorted cells were lysed in RLT buffer, RNA was extracted with DNase-treated RNeasy Micro or Mini kits, with the choice depending on cell number. Each cell subset was processed on its own to prevent cross-contamination, while patient and healthy donor samples were processed together. TCRB sequences were amplified from cDNA with the immunoSEQ multiplex PCR, producing 87-bp fragments spanning the CDR3 region. Amplicons were sequenced on the Illumina HiSeq platform. For the original study's pipeline: PCR bias was computationally corrected using synthetic template baselines, reads within Hamming distance 2 were collapsed, and singletons that could not be merged were discarded. Reads were aligned against IMGT to assign V, D and J genes, CDR3 length and insertions or deletions at six rearrangement sites. Within each subset, clonotype counts were normalized to sorted cell number, after which true diversity and Gini coefficients were computed with the tcR R package. The overlap coefficient, calculated on TCRB nucleotide sequences, was used to measure repertoire sharing. As a proxy for the pre-selection repertoire, out-of-frame TCRB sequences from naive cells were analyzed. Held by TCRdb, this immuneACCESS table contains in-frame sequences only and omits some clones. Under half of the omission traces to an unresolved V gene where checked; the cause of the rest is unknown. For V, J and clone size, that table is used; D and trimming come from the DNA. Within this sample are about half a million clones, with over 9.5% of them counted one time only. Jointly, the top ten make up over 0.04% of the sample.

Study-level results and caveats: HLA sub-analyses involved small numbers of individuals, so any influence of HLA type on TCRB rearrangement remained unresolved. Shorter templates might have been favored by PCR, but patient and control samples were amplified and corrected together, so both groups would have been affected equally by any skew. Because cDNA was sequenced instead of genomic DNA, highly expressing activated cells could be over-represented, though the groups showed no difference in activation or CD3 levels. Fewer insertions and more nucleotide deletions at VDJ recombination sites were observed in patients with type 1 diabetes, implying thymic rearrangement abnormalities. A moderate but significant shortening of TCRB CDR3 length was observed in type 1 diabetes patients in all four CD4+ subsets. Naive, central memory and regulatory TCRB repertoires appeared more similar among patients than among healthy donors.

Recombination joined TRBV7-9 with TRBJ1-1; no confident D gene assignment can be made. What was sequenced was naive CD4+ T cells from blood. In light of the paper, this sample's cell subset or site label describes: true naive CD4+ T cells. This sequence was found in a woman under 30 in good health. The CDR3 protein: CASSLSGVLNTEAFF. DNA sequence: TGTGCCAGCAGCTTATCCGGGGTGTTGAACACTGAAGCTTTCTTT.